The 24 T cell receptor beta chains in this list originate from one sample, sequenced in a study of blood T cell repertoires in COVID-19. Data came from immunoSEQ multiplex PCR; TCRdb stores just in-frame clones and leaves some out. This table holds about 400,000 clones, approximately 88% found once. The sequenced sample consisted of PBMCs or T cells enriched from blood (not recorded which). These receptor sequences come from a woman between 35 and 50 years old with acute COVID-19.

The chain combines TRBV2 with TRBJ1-2, with 7 bases fitting TRBD1. CDR1 is SNHLY, CDR2 FYNNEI, per germline. The CDR3 runs 13 residues. V gave up 3 bases and J gave up 8 bases; unmatched junction bases: 6. DNA for the CDR3: TGTGCCAGCAGTGATTCGCAGGGGGAGGGCTACACCTTC. This translates into CASSDSQGEGYTF.

Details on this clone: Other DNA sequences in the sample encode the same CDR3. The chain couples TRBV3-1 (or the pseudogene TRBV3-2) to TRBJ1-1; tentative D call: TRBD1 (6 bases). CDR3 size: 12 residues. Trimming pared 1 base from V and 8 bases from J, leaving 8 bases between. Looked up from germline, CDR1 is LGHDT and CDR2 is YNNKEL (reference sequence). The CDR3 reads CASSQAGTEAFF. DNA of the CDR3: TGTGCCAGCAGCCAAGCCGGGACAGAAGCTTTCTTT.

The CDR3 region has the DNA TGTGCCAGCAGCCCCCGACAGGGGAGGACCGGGGAGCTGTTTTTT. Encoded protein: CASSPRQGRTGELFF. J is TRBJ2-2 and V is TRBV11-3, with TRBD1 identical over 8 bases. The CDR3 has 15 amino acids. V shed 5 bases and J 5 bases; nucleotides not matched to a gene: 7. Germline V gene sequence: CDR1 SGHNT, CDR2 YENEEA.

V gene TRBV5-4 combines with J gene TRBJ1-1; TRBD1 aligns across 7 bases. Germline V lookup: CDR1 SGHNT, CDR2 YYREEE (reference sequence). The CDR3 extends over 12 amino acids. The V gene end was trimmed by 1 base and the J gene end by 6 bases; junction bases not matched to a gene: 0. The CDR3: CASSLTGAEAFF. CDR3 DNA sequence: TGTGCCAGCAGCTTGACAGGGGCTGAAGCTTTCTTT.

This sequence joins TRBV29-1 and TRBJ1-2; unclear D gene. The V gene's germline CDR1 is SQVTM and CDR2 ANQGSEA. This CDR3 spans 11 amino acids. The CDR3 reads CMSEGYYGYTF. CDR3 in DNA: TGCATGTCGGAGGGTTACTATGGCTACACCTTC.

V and J are TRBV27 and TRBJ2-2; 7 nucleotides line up with TRBD1. The CDR3 runs 13 residues. Germline-derived CDR1 and CDR2 are MNHEY and SMNVEV (reference sequence). V trimming: 3 bases; J trimming: 5 bases; junction bases outside the gene matches: 0. In nucleotides, the CDR3 is TGTGCCAGCAGTTTCAGGGGGACCGGGGAGCTGTTTTTT. It specifies CASSFRGTGELFF.

CDR3 sequence: CASSSTPTRGNTIYF. The CDR3 nucleotides read TGCGCCAGCAGCTCTACACCGACAAGGGGAAACACCATATATTTT. The V call is TRBV5-1, the J call TRBJ1-3; D remains unclear. V was shortened by 3 bases and J by 4 bases, with 14 bases between the two germline ends. Germline V CDR1 and CDR2: SGHRS, YFSETQ. The CDR3 is 15 amino acids.

The V call is TRBV19, the J call TRBJ1-3, with D perhaps matching TRBD1 (6 bases). The germline gives CDR1 LNHDA, CDR2 SQIVND (reference sequence). The CDR3 contains 15 residues. V was clipped by 3 bases and J by 0 bases, with 9 bases between them. The CDR3 reads CASSIMGHSGNTIYF. The DNA for the CDR3 is TGTGCCAGTAGTATTATGGGACACTCTGGAAACACCATATATTTT.

The chain combines TRBV6-5 with TRBJ2-3; a possible D gene is TRBD2 (6 bases). Per germline, CDR1 MNHEY and CDR2 SVGAGI. Between the trimmed V and J ends, which lost 11 bases and 1 base, there was a span of 16 bases. This CDR3 is 14 amino acids long. CDR3 amino acids: CAVCSGSCTDTQYF. CDR3 coding DNA: TGTGCCGTGTGTAGCGGAAGTTGCACAGATACGCAGTATTTT.

The chain combines TRBV25-1 with TRBJ2-1; D gene ambiguous. Trimming cost V 1 base and J 12 bases, with 10 bases left between them. Germline V gives CDR1 MGHDK, CDR2 SYGVNS. This CDR3 comprises 12 residues. The CDR3 region is CASSEFSSGQFF. The CDR3 DNA sequence: TGTGCCAGCAGTGAATTTAGTTCCGGGCAGTTCTTC.

V and J are TRBV25-1 and TRBJ1-1; TRBD1 aligns across 8 bases. V dropped 7 bases and J dropped 5; count of bases not matched to a gene: 9. This CDR3 is 14 amino acids long. Per the germline V gene, CDR1 is MGHDK and CDR2 is SYGVNS. In DNA, the CDR3 is TGTGCCAGCAATGGCAGGGGGCTAAGGACTGAAGCTTTCTTT. Translating it yields CASNGRGLRTEAFF.

The chain is built from TRBV18 and TRBJ1-1, with TRBD1 matching over 7 bases. Germline V CDR1 and CDR2: KGHSH, LQKENI. The J segment lost 3 bases and the V segment lost 3 bases, leaving 4 bases of the junction unmatched. The CDR3 extends over 14 amino acids. The CDR3 coding sequence is TGTGCCAGCTCACCGGGACAGCTGGACACTGAAGCTTTCTTT. Translating it yields CASSPGQLDTEAFF.

V is TRBV2 and J is TRBJ2-7; 7 bases line up with TRBD1. The germline V gene has CDR1 SNHLY and CDR2 FYNNEI. After removal of 4 bases from V and 4 bases from J, the junction contained 4 bases not matched to a gene. The CDR3 contains 13 residues. The CDR3 coding sequence is TGTGCCAGCAGTGGCCAGGGGGATTACGAGCAGTACTTC. It translates to CASSGQGDYEQYF.

This chain connects TRBV4-1 to TRBJ1-1, with 10 bases fitting TRBD1. The CDR3 is 12 amino acids. Losses at the gene ends were 1 base for V and 14 bases for J; bases not matched to a gene: 4. Germline lookup yields CDR1 MGHRA and CDR2 YSYEKL. CDR3: CASSQGGQGQFF. The CDR3 DNA sequence: TGCGCCAGCAGCCAAGGGGGACAGGGGCAATTCTTT.

This chain connects TRBV2 to TRBJ1-6; 7 bases match TRBD1. Germline V gene data show CDR1 as SNHLY and CDR2 as FYNNEI. This CDR3 region has 15 residues. Trimming took 8 bases from V and 0 from J; bases not matched to a gene: 4. As DNA, the CDR3 is TGTGCCAGCGGGGACAGCAGCTCCTATAATTCACCCCTCCACTTT. This translates into CASGDSSSYNSPLHF.

The chain has TRBV30 and TRBJ1-2; D might be TRBD1 (6 bases). The CDR3 spans 13 residues. Trimming stripped 2 bases from V and 4 bases from J, with 11 bases between. The germline V gene has CDR1 GTSNPN and CDR2 SVGIG (reference sequence). CDR3 in amino acids: CAWSRGTFYGYTF. CDR3 nucleotides: TGTGCCTGGAGTAGGGGGACATTCTATGGCTACACCTTC.

J is TRBJ1-5 and V is TRBV5-1; D is unclear. V dropped 0 bases and J dropped 4 bases, with 5 bases sitting between them. The CDR3 is made up of 13 amino acids. Germline lookup yields CDR1 SGHRS and CDR2 YFSETQ. The CDR3 nucleotides are TGCGCCAGCAGCTTGGCAGGAAATCAGCCCCAGCATTTT. It codes for CASSLAGNQPQHF.

The rearrangement links TRBV11-3 to TRBJ2-3; D gene uncertain. V lost 5 bases and J lost 1, with 13 bases in between. The CDR3 is made up of 15 amino acids. Germline V CDR1 and CDR2: SGHNT, YENEEA. The chain's CDR3 is CASSPDTLGTDTQYF. CDR3 coding DNA: TGTGCCAGCAGCCCAGACACCTTGGGCACAGATACGCAGTATTTT.

The CDR3 nucleotides read TGTGCCAGCGGCTTCAACCGGGACAGCACCTACAATGAGCAGTTCTTC. Residues: CASGFNRDSTYNEQFF. V gene TRBV2 combines with J gene TRBJ2-1; 7 bases map to TRBD1. The length of the CDR3 is 16 residues. Germline assignment: CDR1 SNHLY and CDR2 FYNNEI. V lost 8 bases to trimming and J lost 2 bases; unmatched junction nucleotides: 12.

The chain couples TRBV30 to TRBJ1-1, with 10 bases matching TRBD1. The V segment lost 7 bases and the J segment 4 bases; nucleotides outside the gene matches: 12. This CDR3 is 15 amino acids long. In germline, CDR1 is GTSNPN, CDR2 SVGIG (reference sequence). CDR3 protein: CASGAAGQGSTEAFF. Written as DNA, the CDR3 is TGTGCCTCGGGGGCCGCGGGACAGGGGAGCACTGAAGCTTTCTTT.

The chain has TRBV19 and TRBJ1-5; no definite D call. Germline assignment: CDR1 LNHDA and CDR2 SQIVND (reference sequence). Trimming pared 6 bases from V and 5 bases from J, leaving 11 bases between. The CDR3 is made up of 13 amino acids. Here the CDR3 DNA reads TGTGCCAGTAGGTCCATCGGGGATCAGCCCCAGCATTTT. Amino acids: CASRSIGDQPQHF.

The rearrangement joins TRBV18 to TRBJ1-3; 7 positions agree with TRBD1. This CDR3 has 17 residues. Germline values: CDR1 KGHSH, CDR2 LQKENI. V gave up 1 base and J gave up 0 bases; unmatched junction bases: 6. This CDR3 reads CASSPQGTVSSGNTIYF. The CDR3 DNA reads TGTGCCAGCTCACCACAGGGGACAGTGAGCTCTGGAAACACCATATATTTT. Looking up the rest from reference TRBV18 and TRBJ1-3 gives the full variable domain: NAGVMQNPRHLVRRRGQEARLRCSPMKGHSHVYWYRQLPEEGLKFMVYLQKENIIDESGMPKERFSAEFPKEGPSILRIQQVVRGDSAAYFCASSPQGTVSSGNTIYFGEGSWLTVV.

V is TRBV7-8 and J is TRBJ1-1; a weak D match, TRBD1 (5 bases). Looked up from germline, CDR1 is SGHVS and CDR2 is FQNEAQ. The CDR3 spans 14 residues. V lost 8 bases to trimming and J lost 4 bases, with 17 bases between them. CDR3 nucleotides: TGTGCCAGCCAACTGTTGGGGCTGGGCACTGAAGCTTTCTTT. Translating it yields CASQLLGLGTEAFF.

The chain recombines TRBV7-9 with TRBJ2-1, with TRBD2 matching 14 bases. V lost 1 base, J lost 6 bases, and 2 bases stayed unmatched. Germline V gene sequence: CDR1 SEHNR, CDR2 FQNEAQ (reference sequence). This CDR3 comprises 16 residues. The CDR3 loop is CASSLGLAGGINEQFF. The CDR3 nucleotides are TGTGCCAGCAGCTTAGGACTAGCGGGGGGGATCAATGAGCAGTTCTTC.